The source of this T cell receptor (beta chain) is a study of blood T cell repertoires in COVID-19. Study details: The United States, Italy and Spain supplied acute and convalescent COVID-19 samples.

As processed by the authors: Counts of nucleated cells, estimated from reference gene primer amplification, were obtained. The data were produced by immunoSEQ multiplex PCR, yet TCRdb's version contains in-frame clones alone and is incomplete. The V and J calls and clone size are taken from that table; D and trimming were inferred from the DNA. The sample has approximately 400,000 clones; 81% are singletons. CDR3 size: 16 residues. The ends were cut back, 4 bases at V and 7 bases at J, with 19 bases in the middle. Germline V gene lookup returns CDR1 LGHDT and CDR2 YNNKEL (reference sequence). This receptor was identified in a human donor with acute or convalescent COVID-19. The donor label of this sample is uncertain. This chain joins TRBV3-1 (or the pseudogene TRBV3-2) and TRBJ1-4, with TRBD1 as a possible D gene (6 bases). Source material: peripheral blood. The DNA for the CDR3 is TGTGCCAGCAGCCCCGGAACAGGGCCTCCGCTTGAAAAACTGTTTTTT. Its protein product is CASSPGTGPPLEKLFF.